This is a list of T cell receptor beta chains from one sample in a study of OX40 agonist ivuxolimab in advanced cancers. Assay: immunoSEQ multiplex PCR; the TCRdb copy retains only in-frame clones and omits some. This sample has 20,000 to 25,000 clones, with 85% to 90% found just once. This specimen was CD4+ or CD8+ T cells sorted from blood, taken in a trial of the OX40 agonist ivuxolimab. Source of these receptors: an adult with an advanced solid tumor such as melanoma, head and neck, liver or kidney cancer. The CDR3 runs from the conserved cysteine through the conserved F or W. A D gene is named only where the DNA matches it firmly.

>TRBJ2-1|.|TRBV25-1
CASSKTTGFEQFF
>TRBJ2-2|TRBD1|TRBV5-6
CASKTDRVTGELFF
>TRBJ2-1|TRBD1|TRBV10-3
CAISRQGVTYNEQFF
>TRBJ2-5|.|TRBV18
CASSPRQITQETQYF
>TRBJ1-4|.|TRBV9
CASSVAVGNNEKLFF
>TRBJ2-5|.|TRBV5-4
CASSFMGVQETQYF
>TRBJ2-7|.|TRBV27
CASSLQGRLYEQYF
>TRBJ2-3|TRBD2|TRBV7-2
CASSPLAGGLGDTQYF
>TRBJ1-2|TRBD1|TRBV11-3
CASSLGPGGYGYTF
>TRBJ2-3|TRBD2|TRBV27
CASSRTSGRWDTQYF
>TRBJ2-5|TRBD1|TRBV19
CASSTGDRETQYF
>TRBJ2-3|.|TRBV5-1
CASSPAGTDTQYF
>TRBJ1-4|.|TRBV6-1
CASSEAGGKEKLFF
>TRBJ2-6|.|TRBV5-3
CASSQQSSGANVLTF
>TRBJ1-1|.|TRBV13
CASSSRGSLNTEAFF
>TRBJ1-1|.|TRBV5-1
CASSLQGGMNTEAFF
>TRBJ2-3|TRBD2|TRBV13
CASSPGLDTDTQYF
>TRBJ2-4|TRBD1|TRBV11-2
CASSLEGGAKNIQYF
>TRBJ1-6|.|TRBV7-9
CASTGSGNSPLHF
>TRBJ1-5|TRBD1|TRBV5-1
CASSRGTGGQPQHF
>TRBJ2-7|TRBD2|TRBV10-3
CAISESVAGATYEQYF
>TRBJ2-5|.|TRBV9
CASSVGMAGETQYF
>TRBJ2-1|TRBD2|TRBV5-1
CASSLAKMSGSSYNEQFF
>TRBJ2-7|.|TRBV7-9
CASSFNPDRTGVRYF
>TRBJ2-7|TRBD2|TRBV7-9
CASSLFPVLAAYEQYF
>TRBJ1-6|.|TRBV6-1
CASSAGKGYSPLHF
>TRBJ2-3|TRBD1|TRBV29-1
CSYRDRGHQDTQYF
>TRBJ2-7|TRBD1|TRBV2
CASSEGQVQPGEQYF
>TRBJ2-7|TRBD2|TRBV7-8
CASSAGLVSYEQYF
>TRBJ2-7|.|TRBV27
CASSFPGYEQYF
>TRBJ2-1|.|TRBV7-3
CASSLGQNNEQFF
>TRBJ1-1|.|TRBV6-5
CASSYKPFTEAFF
>TRBJ1-3|.|TRBV10-2
CASRDNSGNTIYF
>TRBJ1-2|.|TRBV5-4
CASSLAGVEAHYTF
>TRBJ2-3|.|TRBV5-4
CASSLLVGRSTDTQYF
>TRBJ1-2|TRBD1|TRBV19
CASTLLDRRETYGYTF
>TRBJ2-2|.|TRBV7-8
CASLGAFDTGELFF
>TRBJ2-2|.|TRBV7-2
CASSLVRRELFF
>TRBJ2-1|TRBD1|TRBV9
CASSVTGTAYNEQFF
>TRBJ2-3|.|TRBV5-1
CASGPGLHHTDTQYF
>TRBJ1-1|.|TRBV5-5
CASSWLAANTEAFF
>TRBJ2-7|TRBD1|TRBV18
CASSPRPTGGSYEQYF
>TRBJ1-1|.|TRBV19
CASSIDTVNTEAFF
>TRBJ2-4|TRBD1|TRBV7-9
CASSLARGPQGVQYF
>TRBJ2-1|.|TRBV7-2
CASSLGRNNEQFF
>TRBJ2-1|TRBD2|TRBV4-3
CASSQDPAIRGGEYNEQFF